This T cell receptor (beta chain) derives from a study of Graves' ophthalmopathy and Graves' hyperthyroidism. CDR3 length: 13 amino acids. The germline V gene has CDR1 SEHNR and CDR2 FQNEAQ (reference sequence). The V gene lost 5 bases and the J gene lost 8 bases, with 15 bases spanning the gap. Amplified material comprised TCR beta CDR3 regions derived from RNA transcripts. Second-round multiplex PCR came after a first-round RT-PCR that employed HTBI primers. Via MiXCR, TCRdb re-called the multiplex PCR reads, giving one row per CDR3 protein. The sample holds a few hundred thousand distinct CDR3 sequences, under 45% seen once. Diagnosis was based on clinical symptoms, serum thyroxine, TRAb, thyroid ultrasound and orbital computed tomography. Whole-study findings and limits: Sensitivity of around 70% and specificity of approximately 73% were achieved by the model that predicted ophthalmopathy progression. Among thyroid clonotypes expanded above 0.001 frequency, most also appeared in blood.

This clonotype was seen a few times. Its antigen remains unidentified. Sequences were obtained from peripheral blood or thyroid tissue (not recorded which). The sequence derives from an adult man with Graves' hyperthyroidism. The chain joins TRBV7-9 to TRBJ1-2; no firm D call. For the CDR3, the DNA is TGTGCCAGCAGCGGATCCGGGAATCACGGCTACACCTTC. This codes for CASSGSGNHGYTF.